This entry is about one T cell receptor (beta chain). Its antigen is currently unknown. Repertoires were generated with immunoSEQ multiplex PCR, while TCRdb's copy carries only in-frame clones and drops some. The sample lists approximately 70,000 clones; roughly 80% were seen once. The data were taken from a study of T cell responses to AZD1222 COVID-19 vaccine. General study results and limits: Baseline testing showed seropositivity in only five to seven AZD1222 recipients. Every sample of the repertoires postdated the peak T cell response. There were mostly white British donors and more females than males, and clonal diversity was possibly underestimated.

V lost 0 bases to trimming and J lost 1 base, with 13 bases between them. The CDR3 covers 16 residues. Germline V gene sequence: CDR1 SGHTA, CDR2 FQGNSA. V usage is TRBV7-2 and J usage is TRBJ2-7; D may be TRBD2 (5 bases). The TCR originated in an adult who received the AZD1222 COVID-19 vaccine. Sequences were derived from peripheral blood, sampled 28 days after the second AZD1222 dose. The CDR3 protein is CASSLAVVRGSYEQYF. In DNA, the CDR3 is TGTGCCAGCAGCTTAGCAGTTGTTCGAGGGTCCTACGAGCAGTACTTC.